The sequence of this TCR beta chain was determined in a study of T cell responses to AZD1222 COVID-19 vaccine. The V gene lost 5 bases and the J gene lost 8 bases, with 13 bases spanning the gap. Germline assignment: CDR1 MRHNA and CDR2 SNTAGT. CDR3 length equals 13 residues. Profiling relied on immunoSEQ multiplex PCR, and the TCRdb table lists in-frame clones only, not all of them. The repertoire holds over 25,000 clones, with over 75% as singletons. The sequencing used peripheral blood, collected on day 0 of AZD1222 vaccination. The chain combines TRBV6-4 with TRBJ2-1; D ambiguous. The sequence derives from an adult in good health. CDR3 DNA sequence: TGTGCCAGCAGTCAAGAAAGCCGCGATGAGCAGTTCTTC. Protein: CASSQESRDEQFF.